Below, 25 T cell receptor beta chains from the same sample are listed, as sequenced in a study of T cells in narcolepsy (dated by TCRdb to between 2018 and 2020). The library was built by means of the immunoSEQ multiplex PCR assay. The table comes from immuneACCESS by way of TCRdb, which keeps in-frame sequences with V and J called. Part of the clones is missing from these tables; in studies checked, under half for an unresolved V gene and the rest for unknown reasons. The sample data list 34,000 or so clones, and roughly 79% of these were observed just once. 3% to 4% of the sample belongs to the ten largest clones. The sequenced sample was memory (CD45RA-) CD4+ T cells from blood. The cell subset or site label on this specimen signifies: memory T cells sorted ex vivo from peripheral blood. The receptors come from a human donor in good health.

This chain's CDR3 is CASSEPVSGRADTQYF. The CDR3 nucleotides read TGTGCCAGCAGTGAACCGGTTAGCGGGAGGGCAGATACGCAGTATTTT. The chain recombines TRBV6-1 with TRBJ2-3; 11 bases match TRBD2. This CDR3 comprises 16 residues. Germline CDR1 and CDR2: MNHNS and SASEGT. Trimming removed 2 bases from V and 4 bases from J; junction bases left unmatched: 5.

The chain uses TRBV29-1 and TRBJ2-2, with D unclear. The CDR3 is made up of 12 amino acids. V was trimmed by 2 bases and J by 5 bases, leaving 6 bases between them. Germline V gene lookup returns CDR1 SQVTM and CDR2 ANQGSEA. The CDR3 loop reads CSVERQTGELFF. The CDR3 coding sequence is TGCAGCGTTGAACGGCAAACCGGGGAGCTGTTTTTT.

The genes are TRBV29-1 and TRBJ2-1; 10 positions match TRBD1. Germline trimming cut 7 bases from V and 9 bases from J; bases unmatched to any gene: 6. Germline V CDR1 and CDR2: SQVTM, ANQGSEA. The CDR3 totals 12 residues. The DNA of the CDR3 is TGCAGCGCCAGGACAGGGGGGAGTGAGCAGTTCTTC. As protein: CSARTGGSEQFF.

The V gene is TRBV7-9, the J gene TRBJ1-1; perhaps TRBD1 as D (5 bases). Trimming left V 5 bases short and J 1 base short, with 8 bases between. CDR1 is SEHNR, CDR2 FQNEAQ, per germline (reference sequence). The length of the CDR3 is 13 residues. CDR3 coding DNA: TGTGCCAGCAGCCGACAGAAGAACACTGAAGCTTTCTTT. It encodes CASSRQKNTEAFF.

The chain uses TRBV30 and TRBJ2-2; the D is unclear. The CDR3 has 15 residues. Germline-derived CDR1 and CDR2 are GTSNPN and SVGIG (reference sequence). Trimming pared 0 bases from V and 5 bases from J, leaving 13 bases between. The CDR3 nucleotides are TGTGCCTGGAGTGTACGAAACAGTCTGACCGGGGAGCTGTTTTTT. It encodes CAWSVRNSLTGELFF. Based on the CDR3 plus reference TRBV30 and TRBJ2-2, the full variable domain is SQTIHQWPATLVQPVGSPLSLECTVEGTSNPNLYWYRQAAGRGLQLLFYSVGIGQISSEVPQNLSASRPQDRQFILSSKKLLLSDSGFYLCAWSVRNSLTGELFFGEGSRLTVL.

The V call is TRBV5-8, the J call TRBJ1-5; D is ambiguous. Per germline, CDR1 SGHTS and CDR2 YDEGEE. This CDR3 spans 15 amino acids. The V gene lost 6 bases and the J gene lost 6 bases, with 19 bases spanning the gap. In nucleotides, the CDR3 is TGTGCCAGCACAAGCCCCAGGCAGCCATCTCAGCCCCAGCATTTT. This translates into CASTSPRQPSQPQHF. The full variable domain, its missing parts supplied by reference TRBV5-8 and TRBJ1-5, is EAGVTQSPTHLIKTRGQQATLRCSPISGHTSVYWYQQALGLGLQFLLWYDEGEERNRGNFPPRFSGRQFPNYSSELNVNALELEDSALYLCASTSPRQPSQPQHFGDGTRLSIL.

This clone turned up a few times. The J gene is TRBJ1-4, the V gene TRBV5-1, with D possibly TRBD1 on 5 matching bases. Germline CDR1 SGHRS, CDR2 YFSETQ. The CDR3 has 14 residues. Trimming took 3 bases from V and 0 from J, leaving 6 bases between them. In DNA form, the CDR3 reads TGCGCCAGCAGCTCGACAGCAACTAATGAAAAACTGTTTTTT. Translation gives CASSSTATNEKLFF.

The J gene is TRBJ2-1, the V gene TRBV2; 15 bases are shared with TRBD2. CDR1 is SNHLY, CDR2 FYNNEI, per germline. This CDR3 spans 15 amino acids. V trimming: 8 bases; J trimming: 7 bases; junction bases outside the gene matches: 6. CDR3 nucleotides: TGTGCCAGCCACAAGGGACTAGCGGGAGGTAATGAGCAGTTCTTC. Amino acids: CASHKGLAGGNEQFF.

This clone appeared a few times. The V call is TRBV15, the J call TRBJ1-3; TRBD1 is a possible D gene (6 bases). V was cut by 1 base and J by 4 bases, with 17 bases left in between. Germline V gene data show CDR1 as LNHNV and CDR2 as YYDKDF (reference sequence). This CDR3 has 17 amino acids. The CDR3: CATSRGIRGTFGNTIYF. CDR3 DNA: TGTGCCACCAGCAGAGGAATCAGGGGAACTTTCGGAAACACCATATATTTT.

V is TRBV28 and J is TRBJ1-1; perhaps TRBD1 as D (5 bases). CDR3 length equals 15 residues. From germline, CDR1 is MDHEN and CDR2 SYDVKM. Trimming left V 6 bases short and J 4 bases short, with 18 bases between. CDR3 DNA: TGTGCCAGCAGCCCCGGGGGGGGGACCATCACTGAAGCTTTCTTT. It is translated as CASSPGGGTITEAFF.

The chain links TRBV6-1 to TRBJ2-5; D remains ambiguous. CDR1 MNHNS and CDR2 SASEGT come from the germline V gene. The CDR3 contains 11 residues. V lost 5 bases and J lost 8, with 9 bases in between. This CDR3 reads CASSYDVTQYF. The CDR3 DNA sequence: TGTGCCAGCAGTTACGATGTAACCCAGTACTTC.

The rearrangement uses TRBV10-3 and TRBJ2-1, with TRBD2 matching 7 bases. The CDR3 has 16 residues. V shed 7 bases and J 8 bases; nucleotides not matched to a gene: 17. Germline CDR1 ENHRY, CDR2 SYGVKD. The CDR3 nucleotides are TGTGCCATCAAACCCGGACTAGTGGGGGGGAATGATGAGCAGTTCTTC. This codes for CAIKPGLVGGNDEQFF.

The rearrangement links TRBV6-6 to TRBJ1-1; D gene uncertain. This CDR3 region has 14 residues. V lost 2 bases and J 3 bases, leaving 10 bases between the germline ends. Germline V gene data show CDR1 as MNHNY and CDR2 as SVGAGI (reference sequence). This chain's CDR3 is CASSYAADYTEAFF. CDR3 bases: TGTGCCAGCAGTTACGCGGCAGATTACACTGAAGCTTTCTTT.

The chain employs TRBV30 and TRBJ1-2; unclear D gene. CDR3 size: 19 residues. V was shortened by 1 base and J by 2 bases, with 26 bases between the two germline ends. Germline CDR1 GTSNPN, CDR2 SVGIG (reference sequence). Here the CDR3 reads CAWSDDQALLGANNYGYTF. The CDR3 DNA sequence: TGTGCCTGGAGTGACGACCAGGCCCTCCTGGGAGCAAACAACTATGGCTACACCTTC.

V gene TRBV5-1 combines with J gene TRBJ2-5; the match to TRBD2 covers 8 bases. Germline V gene sequence: CDR1 SGHRS, CDR2 YFSETQ. With V trimmed by 2 bases and J by 1 base, 4 bases remained unmatched. The CDR3 runs 15 residues. The CDR3, as DNA: TGCGCCAGCAGCTTCGGCGGGAGGCCCCAAGAGACCCAGTACTTC. Translated, it gives CASSFGGRPQETQYF. Full variable domain (remainder filled in from reference TRBV5-1 and TRBJ2-5): KAGVTQTPRYLIKTRGQQVTLSCSPISGHRSVSWYQQTPGQGLQFLFEYFSETQRNKGNFPGRFSGRQFSNSRSEMNVSTLELGDSALYLCASSFGGRPQETQYFGPGTRLLVL.

The rearrangement links TRBV7-9 to TRBJ1-3; 7 bases agree with TRBD1. Germline lookup yields CDR1 SEHNR and CDR2 FQNEAQ (reference sequence). The V and J ends lost 8 bases and 10 bases, in that order; junction bases with no gene match: 20. This CDR3 is built from 16 residues. CDR3 sequence (DNA): TGTGCCAGCCATCTTAAGTCGGAGGGGGCAAGGTGGACCATATATTTT. This translates into CASHLKSEGARWTIYF.

This clone occurred a few times. The rearrangement joins TRBV6-1 to TRBJ1-2; D call uncertain. The germline V and J ends were trimmed by 0 bases and 6 bases, with 11 bases remaining between them. Germline loops: CDR1 MNHNS, CDR2 SASEGT. This CDR3 spans 14 amino acids. The CDR3: CASSEARHYHGYTF. CDR3 nucleotide sequence: TGTGCCAGCAGTGAAGCTCGACACTACCATGGCTACACCTTC.

The chain recombines TRBV5-8 with TRBJ2-1, with TRBD1 matching 7 bases. Germline V lookup: CDR1 SGHTS, CDR2 YDEGEE. Trimming cost V 2 bases and J 6 bases; bases outside gene matches: 8. This CDR3 has 15 residues. CDR3 in DNA: TGTGCCAGCAGCTTCACGGACAGGCTTCGCAATGAGCAGTTCTTC. Protein product: CASSFTDRLRNEQFF.

A few counts support this clone. The chain joins TRBV6-1 to TRBJ1-3; 9 bases are a match to TRBD1. Germline trimming cut 5 bases from V and 1 base from J; bases unmatched to any gene: 6. Looked up from germline, CDR1 is MNHNS and CDR2 is SASEGT. The CDR3 contains 16 residues. The CDR3: CASSKVTGGSGNTIYF. CDR3 nucleotides: TGTGCCAGCAGTAAAGTGACAGGGGGATCTGGAAACACCATATATTTT.

This sequence joins TRBV6-5 and TRBJ2-7; 10 nucleotides agree with TRBD2. Germline V lookup: CDR1 MNHEY, CDR2 SVGAGI. V lost 5 bases and J lost 3; bases outside the gene matches: 4. This CDR3 comprises 14 residues. The CDR3 nucleotides read TGTGCCAGCAGTCGTAGCGGGAGGAACTACGAGCAGTACTTC. It translates to CASSRSGRNYEQYF.

This chain links TRBV2 with TRBJ2-1; TRBD2 agrees at 8 bases. The CDR3 consists of 14 residues. Germline V gene data show CDR1 as SNHLY and CDR2 as FYNNEI. The junction had 5 bases not matched to a gene; V was cut back by 10 bases and J by 0 bases. The CDR3 DNA is TGTGCCACTACCGGGACTAGCTCCTACAATGAGCAGTTCTTC. Protein product: CATTGTSSYNEQFF.

This clone has a single count. The chain employs TRBV15 and TRBJ1-5; tentatively, D is TRBD1 (5 bases). Germline assignment: CDR1 LNHNV and CDR2 YYDKDF (reference sequence). Trimming took off 5 bases at V and 7 bases at J, with 18 bases between the two ends. The CDR3 covers 15 residues. The CDR3, as DNA: TGTGCCACCAGCCGTCTCGGCGGGGCTGGGCAGCCCCAGCATTTT. Its translation is CATSRLGGAGQPQHF.

Comment on this clone: One end of the junction does not line up with germline, which may come from a read error. The V and J genes are TRBV10-1 and TRBJ2-3; 12 bases are a match to TRBD1. Germline CDR1 reads WNHNN; CDR2 reads SYGVQD (reference sequence). The CDR3 is 17 residues long. CDR3 in amino acids: CASGEKGTGGNTDTQYF. In nucleotides, the CDR3 is TGCGCCAGCGGTGAGAAGGGGACAGGGGGCAACACAGATACGCAGTATTTT.

The chain is built from TRBV13 and TRBJ1-1, with D possibly matching TRBD1 (5 bases). V shed 5 bases and J shed 0 bases, with 16 bases lying between them. The CDR3 extends over 16 amino acids. Germline lookup yields CDR1 PRHDT and CDR2 FYEKMQ (reference sequence). In DNA form, the CDR3 reads TGTGCCAGCAGCAACCGGGACGTGGCTGTGAACACTGAAGCTTTCTTT. Translation gives CASSNRDVAVNTEAFF.

The rearrangement joins TRBV5-4 to TRBJ2-7, with 8 bases fitting TRBD1. Germline trimming cut 0 bases from V and 4 bases from J; bases unmatched to any gene: 12. Germline CDR1 is SGHNT and CDR2 is YYREEE (reference sequence). This CDR3 is built from 17 residues. The CDR3 sequence is CASSLGGMSGGSYEQYF. The CDR3 DNA reads as TGTGCCAGCAGCTTGGGGGGAATGTCAGGGGGCTCATACGAGCAGTACTTC.